This TCR beta chain was captured in a study of blood T cell repertoires in COVID-19. Trimming left V 4 bases short and J 5 bases short, with 17 bases between. The CDR3 is 16 amino acids. Germline V lookup: CDR1 LGHNA, CDR2 YSLEER. Profiled with immunoSEQ multiplex PCR; TCRdb holds only in-frame clones, not every one. The profile shows 130,000 to 150,000 clones, 84% of them singletons. Material: PBMCs or T cells enriched from blood (not recorded which). The sequence derives from a man in his forties with acute COVID-19. The chain combines TRBV4-3 with TRBJ2-2, with D possibly being TRBD2 (6 bases). CDR3 sequence (DNA): TGCGCCAGCAGCCCCGTGCCGGGAGCGAGGACCGGGGAGCTGTTTTTT. This gives the protein CASSPVPGARTGELFF.